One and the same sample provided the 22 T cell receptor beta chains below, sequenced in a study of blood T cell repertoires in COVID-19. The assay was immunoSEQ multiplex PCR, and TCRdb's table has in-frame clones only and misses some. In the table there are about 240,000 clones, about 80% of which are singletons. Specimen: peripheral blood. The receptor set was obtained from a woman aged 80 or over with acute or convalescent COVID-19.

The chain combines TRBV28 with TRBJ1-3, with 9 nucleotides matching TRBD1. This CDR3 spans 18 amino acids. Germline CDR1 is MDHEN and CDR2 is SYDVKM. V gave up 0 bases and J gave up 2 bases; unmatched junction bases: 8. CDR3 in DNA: TGTGCCAGCAGTTTATGGGGGGACAGGGAAGGAGCTGGAAACACCATATATTTT. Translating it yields CASSLWGDREGAGNTIYF.

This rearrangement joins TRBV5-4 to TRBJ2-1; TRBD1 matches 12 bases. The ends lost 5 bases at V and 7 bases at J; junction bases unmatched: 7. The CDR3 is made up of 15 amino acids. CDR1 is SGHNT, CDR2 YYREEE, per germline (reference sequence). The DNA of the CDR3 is TGTGCCAGCAGGGTGGGACAGGGGGCCATTAATGAGCAGTTCTTC. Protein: CASRVGQGAINEQFF.

The CDR3 sequence: CASSLAQTRYGYTF. Written as DNA, the CDR3 is TGTGCCAGCAGTTTAGCACAGACACGCTATGGCTACACCTTC. The chain carries TRBV28 and TRBJ1-2; no reliable D call. Germline CDR1 is MDHEN and CDR2 is SYDVKM. V lost 2 bases and J lost 4, with 11 bases in between. The CDR3 length is 14 residues.

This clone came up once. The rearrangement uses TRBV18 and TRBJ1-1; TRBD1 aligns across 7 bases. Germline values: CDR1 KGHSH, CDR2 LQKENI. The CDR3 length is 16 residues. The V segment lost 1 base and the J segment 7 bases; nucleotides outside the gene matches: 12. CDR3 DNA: TGTGCCAGCTCACCACGAGCGGACACGACAGGGAGTGAAGCTTTCTTT. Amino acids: CASSPRADTTGSEAFF.

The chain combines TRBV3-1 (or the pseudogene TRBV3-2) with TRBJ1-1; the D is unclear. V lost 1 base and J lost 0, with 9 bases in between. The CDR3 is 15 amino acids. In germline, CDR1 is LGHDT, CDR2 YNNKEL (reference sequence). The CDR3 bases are TGTGCCAGCAGCCAAGGGGCAGGCTTGAACACTGAAGCTTTCTTT. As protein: CASSQGAGLNTEAFF.

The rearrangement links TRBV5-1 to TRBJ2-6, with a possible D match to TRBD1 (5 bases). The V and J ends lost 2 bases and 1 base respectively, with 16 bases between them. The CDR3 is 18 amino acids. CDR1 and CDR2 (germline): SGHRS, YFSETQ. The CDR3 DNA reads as TGCGCCAGCAGCTTAGACAGCCCTGGAATGTCTGGGGCCAACGTCCTGACTTTC. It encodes CASSLDSPGMSGANVLTF.

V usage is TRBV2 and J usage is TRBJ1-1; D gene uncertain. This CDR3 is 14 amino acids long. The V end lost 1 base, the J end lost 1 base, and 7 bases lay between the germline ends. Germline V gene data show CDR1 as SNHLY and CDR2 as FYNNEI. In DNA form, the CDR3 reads TGTGCCAGCAGTGAAGGGCGGTGGAACACTGAAGCTTTCTTT. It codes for CASSEGRWNTEAFF.

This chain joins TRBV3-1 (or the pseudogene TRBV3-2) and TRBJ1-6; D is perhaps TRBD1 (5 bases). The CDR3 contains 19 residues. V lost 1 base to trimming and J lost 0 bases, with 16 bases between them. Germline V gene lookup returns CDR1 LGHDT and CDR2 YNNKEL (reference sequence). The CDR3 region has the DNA TGTGCCAGCAGCCAAGGGGGGGTAGGGATATACTCCTATAATTCACCCCTCCACTTT. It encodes CASSQGGVGIYSYNSPLHF.

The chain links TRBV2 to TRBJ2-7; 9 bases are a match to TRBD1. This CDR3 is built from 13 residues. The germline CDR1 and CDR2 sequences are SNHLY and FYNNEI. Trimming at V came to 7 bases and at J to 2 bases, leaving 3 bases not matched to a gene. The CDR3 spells CASMGTGTYEQYF. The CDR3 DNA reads TGTGCCAGCATGGGGACAGGGACCTACGAGCAGTACTTC. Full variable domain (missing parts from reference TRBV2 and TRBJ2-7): EPEVTQTPSHQVTQMGQEVILRCVPISNHLYFYWYRQILGQKVEFLVSFYNNEISEKSEIFDDQFSVERPDGSNFTLKIRSTKLEDSAMYFCASMGTGTYEQYFGPGTRLTVT.

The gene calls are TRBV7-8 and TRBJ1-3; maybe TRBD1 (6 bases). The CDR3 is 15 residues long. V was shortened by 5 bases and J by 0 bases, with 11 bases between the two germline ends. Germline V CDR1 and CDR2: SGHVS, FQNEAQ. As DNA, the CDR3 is TGTGCCAGCAGCCCGCGGACAGTCTCTGGAAACACCATATATTTT. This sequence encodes CASSPRTVSGNTIYF.

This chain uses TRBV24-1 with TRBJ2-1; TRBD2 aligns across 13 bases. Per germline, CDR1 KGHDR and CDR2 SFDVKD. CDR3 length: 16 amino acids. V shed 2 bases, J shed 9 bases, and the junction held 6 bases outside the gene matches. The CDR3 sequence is CATSDSTSGGRGEQFF. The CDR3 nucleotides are TGTGCCACCAGTGATTCGACTAGCGGGGGGCGTGGTGAGCAGTTCTTC.

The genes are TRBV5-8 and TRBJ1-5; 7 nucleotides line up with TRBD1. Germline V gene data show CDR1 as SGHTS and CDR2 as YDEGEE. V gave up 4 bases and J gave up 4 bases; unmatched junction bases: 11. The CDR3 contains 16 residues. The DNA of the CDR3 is TGTGCCAGCAGCCCGGGACAGTCCTCTTTTAATCAGCCCCAGCATTTT. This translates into CASSPGQSSFNQPQHF.

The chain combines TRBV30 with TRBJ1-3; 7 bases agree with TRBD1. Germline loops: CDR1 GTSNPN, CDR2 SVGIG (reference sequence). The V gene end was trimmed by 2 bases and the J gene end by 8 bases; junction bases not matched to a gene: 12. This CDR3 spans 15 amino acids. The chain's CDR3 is CAWSPGQVILDTIYF. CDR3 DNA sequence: TGTGCCTGGAGTCCCGGACAGGTCATTCTGGACACCATATATTTT.

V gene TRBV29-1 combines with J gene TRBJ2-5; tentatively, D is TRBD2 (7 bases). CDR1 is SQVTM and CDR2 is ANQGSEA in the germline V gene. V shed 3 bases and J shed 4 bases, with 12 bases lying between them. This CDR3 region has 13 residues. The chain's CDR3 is CSVDNGGRETQYF. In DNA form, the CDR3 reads TGCAGCGTTGATAACGGGGGGCGAGAGACCCAGTACTTC.

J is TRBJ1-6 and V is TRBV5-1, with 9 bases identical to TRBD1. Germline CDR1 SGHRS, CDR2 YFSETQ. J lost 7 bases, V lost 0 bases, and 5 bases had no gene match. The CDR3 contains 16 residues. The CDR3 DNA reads TGCGCCAGCAGCTTGGCTCCGGACAGGGGAAATTCACCCCTCCACTTT. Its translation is CASSLAPDRGNSPLHF.

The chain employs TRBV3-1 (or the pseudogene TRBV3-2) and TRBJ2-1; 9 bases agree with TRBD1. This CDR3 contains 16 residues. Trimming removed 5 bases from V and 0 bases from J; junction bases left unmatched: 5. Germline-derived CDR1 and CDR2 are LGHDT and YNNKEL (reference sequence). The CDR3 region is CASSKTGGYSYNEQFF. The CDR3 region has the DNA TGTGCCAGCAGCAAGACAGGGGGTTACTCCTACAATGAGCAGTTCTTC.

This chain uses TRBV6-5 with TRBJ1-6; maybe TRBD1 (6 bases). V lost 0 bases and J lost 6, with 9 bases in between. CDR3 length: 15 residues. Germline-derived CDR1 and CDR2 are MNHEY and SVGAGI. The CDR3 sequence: CASSYSQGPNSPLHF. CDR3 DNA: TGTGCCAGCAGTTACTCGCAGGGGCCTAATTCACCCCTCCACTTT.

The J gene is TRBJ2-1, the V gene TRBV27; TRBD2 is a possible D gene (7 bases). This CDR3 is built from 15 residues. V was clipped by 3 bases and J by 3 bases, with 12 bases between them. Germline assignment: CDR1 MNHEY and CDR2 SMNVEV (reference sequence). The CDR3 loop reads CASSLVGGDYNEQFF. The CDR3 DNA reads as TGTGCCAGCAGTTTGGTAGGGGGGGACTACAATGAGCAGTTCTTC.

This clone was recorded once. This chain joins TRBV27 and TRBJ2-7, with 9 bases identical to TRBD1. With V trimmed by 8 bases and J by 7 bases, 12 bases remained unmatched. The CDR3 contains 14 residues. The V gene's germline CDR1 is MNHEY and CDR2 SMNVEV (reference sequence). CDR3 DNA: TGTGCCAGCCGAAAGGGACAGGGAGATCGGGAGCAGTACTTC. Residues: CASRKGQGDREQYF.

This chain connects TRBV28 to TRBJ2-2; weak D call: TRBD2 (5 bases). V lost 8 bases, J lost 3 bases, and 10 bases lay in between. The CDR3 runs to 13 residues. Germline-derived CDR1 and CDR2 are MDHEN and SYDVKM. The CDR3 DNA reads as TGTGCCAGCTGGCGGGTGGACACCGGGGAGCTGTTTTTT. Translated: CASWRVDTGELFF. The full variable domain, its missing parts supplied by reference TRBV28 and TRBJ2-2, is DVKVTQSSRYLVKRTGEKVFLECVQDMDHENMFWYRQDPGLGLRLIYFSYDVKMKEKGDIPEGYSVSREKKERFSLILESASTNQTSMYLCASWRVDTGELFFGEGSRLTVL.

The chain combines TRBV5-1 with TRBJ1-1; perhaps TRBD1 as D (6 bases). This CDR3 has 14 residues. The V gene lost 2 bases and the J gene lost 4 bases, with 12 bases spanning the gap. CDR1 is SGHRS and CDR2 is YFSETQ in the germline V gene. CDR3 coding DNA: TGCGCCAGCAGCTTCCAAACAGGGAGCACTGAAGCTTTCTTT. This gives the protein CASSFQTGSTEAFF.

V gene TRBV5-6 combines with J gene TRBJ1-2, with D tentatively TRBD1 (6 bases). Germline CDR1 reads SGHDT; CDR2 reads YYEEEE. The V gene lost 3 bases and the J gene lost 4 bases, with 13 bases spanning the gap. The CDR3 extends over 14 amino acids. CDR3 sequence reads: CASSSTGNVYGYTF. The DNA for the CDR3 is TGTGCCAGCAGCTCGACAGGCAACGTCTATGGCTACACCTTC.